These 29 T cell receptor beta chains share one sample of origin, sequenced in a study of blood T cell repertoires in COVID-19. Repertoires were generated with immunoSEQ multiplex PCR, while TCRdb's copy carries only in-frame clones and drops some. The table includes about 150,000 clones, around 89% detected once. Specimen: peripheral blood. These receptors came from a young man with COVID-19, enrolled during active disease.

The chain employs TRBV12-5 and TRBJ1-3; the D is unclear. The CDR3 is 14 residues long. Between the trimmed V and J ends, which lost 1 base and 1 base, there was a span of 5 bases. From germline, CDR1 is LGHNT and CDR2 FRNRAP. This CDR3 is CASGLAGSGNTIYF. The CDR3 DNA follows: TGTGCTAGTGGTTTGGCGGGGTCTGGAAACACCATATATTTT. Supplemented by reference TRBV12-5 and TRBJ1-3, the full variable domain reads DARVTQTPRHKVTEMGQEVTMRCQPILGHNTVFWYRQTMMQGLELLAYFRNRAPLDDSGMPKDRFSAEMPDATLATLKIQPSEPRDSAVYFCASGLAGSGNTIYFGEGSWLTVV.

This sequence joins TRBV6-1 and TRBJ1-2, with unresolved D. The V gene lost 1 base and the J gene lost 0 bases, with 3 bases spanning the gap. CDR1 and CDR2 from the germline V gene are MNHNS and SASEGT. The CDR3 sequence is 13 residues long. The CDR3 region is CASSEEPNYGYTF. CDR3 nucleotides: TGTGCCAGCAGTGAAGAGCCTAACTATGGCTACACCTTC.

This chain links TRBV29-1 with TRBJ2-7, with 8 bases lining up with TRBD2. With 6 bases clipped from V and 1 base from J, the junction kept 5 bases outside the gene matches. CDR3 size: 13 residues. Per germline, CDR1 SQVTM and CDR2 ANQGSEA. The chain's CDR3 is CSVGAGESYEQYF. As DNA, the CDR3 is TGCAGCGTCGGAGCGGGAGAGTCCTACGAGCAGTACTTC.

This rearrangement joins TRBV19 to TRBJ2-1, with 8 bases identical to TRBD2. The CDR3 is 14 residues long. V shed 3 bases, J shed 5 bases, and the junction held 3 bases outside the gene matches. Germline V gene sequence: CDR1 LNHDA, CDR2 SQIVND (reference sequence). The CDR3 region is CASSISAGDNEQFF. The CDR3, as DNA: TGTGCCAGTAGTATTTCAGCGGGAGACAATGAGCAGTTCTTC.

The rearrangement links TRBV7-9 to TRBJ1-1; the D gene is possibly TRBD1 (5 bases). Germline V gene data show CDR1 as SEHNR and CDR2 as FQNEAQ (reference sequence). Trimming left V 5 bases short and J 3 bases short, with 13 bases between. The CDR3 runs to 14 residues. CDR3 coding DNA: TGTGCCAGCAGCGCGCAGGGTTTACACACTGAAGCTTTCTTT. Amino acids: CASSAQGLHTEAFF. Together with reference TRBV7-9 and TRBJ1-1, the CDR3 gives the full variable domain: DTGVSQNPRHKITKRGQNVTFRCDPISEHNRLYWYRQTLGQGPEFLTYFQNEAQLEKSRLLSDRFSAERPKGSFSTLEIQRTEQGDSAMYLCASSAQGLHTEAFFGQGTRLTVV.

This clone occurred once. The CDR3 region is CASSLDRVNTEAFF. The CDR3 DNA sequence: TGTGCCAGCAGTCTCGACAGGGTGAACACTGAAGCTTTCTTT. V usage is TRBV28 and J usage is TRBJ1-1; 7 nucleotides agree with TRBD1. This CDR3 has 14 amino acids. Germline V gene sequence: CDR1 MDHEN, CDR2 SYDVKM. J was trimmed by 0 bases and V by 5 bases; bases with no gene match: 3.

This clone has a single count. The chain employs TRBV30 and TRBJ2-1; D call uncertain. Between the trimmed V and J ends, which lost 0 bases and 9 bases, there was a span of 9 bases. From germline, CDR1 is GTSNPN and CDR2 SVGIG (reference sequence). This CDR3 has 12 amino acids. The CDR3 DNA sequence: TGTGCCTGGAGTGTTTCCCACGGTGAGCAGTTCTTC. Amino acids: CAWSVSHGEQFF.

CDR3 sequence: CASSPGLHLHEQYF. The CDR3 DNA follows: TGCGCCAGCAGCCCGGGACTCCACCTCCACGAGCAGTACTTC. The chain uses TRBV10-2 and TRBJ2-7; the D gene is possibly TRBD2 (6 bases). CDR3 length: 14 residues. Germline V gene data show CDR1 as WSHSY and CDR2 as SAAADI. Trimming pared 6 bases from V and 5 bases from J, leaving 17 bases between.

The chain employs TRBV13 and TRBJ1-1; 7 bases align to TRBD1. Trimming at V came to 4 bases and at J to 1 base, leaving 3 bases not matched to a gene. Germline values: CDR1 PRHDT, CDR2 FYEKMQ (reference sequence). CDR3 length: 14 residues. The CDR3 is CASSSGQPNTEAFF. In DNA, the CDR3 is TGTGCCAGCAGCTCGGGACAGCCGAACACTGAAGCTTTCTTT.

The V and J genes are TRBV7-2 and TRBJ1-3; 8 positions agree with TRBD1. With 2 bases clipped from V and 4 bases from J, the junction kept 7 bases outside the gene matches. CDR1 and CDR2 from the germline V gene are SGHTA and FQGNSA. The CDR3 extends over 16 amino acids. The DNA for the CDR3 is TGTGCCAGCAGCTTAAGACAGGGGCTAGGCGGAAACACCATATATTTT. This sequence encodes CASSLRQGLGGNTIYF. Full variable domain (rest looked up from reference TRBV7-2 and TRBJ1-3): GAGVSQSPSNKVTEKGKDVELRCDPISGHTALYWYRQSLGQGLEFLIYFQGNSAPDKSGLPSDRFSAERTGGSVSTLTIQRTQQEDSAVYLCASSLRQGLGGNTIYFGEGSWLTVV.

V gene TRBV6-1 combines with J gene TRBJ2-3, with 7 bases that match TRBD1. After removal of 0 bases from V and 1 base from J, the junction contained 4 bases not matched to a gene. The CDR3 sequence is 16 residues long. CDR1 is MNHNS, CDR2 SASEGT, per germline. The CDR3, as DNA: TGTGCCAGCAGTGAAGCTCGAGGACAGGGCACAGATACGCAGTATTTT. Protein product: CASSEARGQGTDTQYF.

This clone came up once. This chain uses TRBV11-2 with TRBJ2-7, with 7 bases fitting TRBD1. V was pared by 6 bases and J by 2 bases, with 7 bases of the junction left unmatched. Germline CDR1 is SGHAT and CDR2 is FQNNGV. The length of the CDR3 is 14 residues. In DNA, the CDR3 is TGTGCCAGCAGGGAGACAGGGCGCGCCTACGAGCAGTACTTC. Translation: CASRETGRAYEQYF.

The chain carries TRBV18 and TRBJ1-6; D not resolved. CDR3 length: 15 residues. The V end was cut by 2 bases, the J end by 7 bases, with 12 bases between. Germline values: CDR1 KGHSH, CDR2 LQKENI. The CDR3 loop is CASSPSPVENSPLHF. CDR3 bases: TGTGCCAGCTCACCATCCCCAGTGGAGAATTCACCCCTCCACTTT.

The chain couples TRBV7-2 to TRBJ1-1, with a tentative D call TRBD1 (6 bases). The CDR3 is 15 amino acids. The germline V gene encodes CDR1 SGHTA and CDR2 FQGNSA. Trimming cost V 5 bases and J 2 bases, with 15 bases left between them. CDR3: CASSASTGRNTEAFF. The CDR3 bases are TGTGCCAGCAGCGCCTCGACAGGACGAAACACTGAAGCTTTCTTT.

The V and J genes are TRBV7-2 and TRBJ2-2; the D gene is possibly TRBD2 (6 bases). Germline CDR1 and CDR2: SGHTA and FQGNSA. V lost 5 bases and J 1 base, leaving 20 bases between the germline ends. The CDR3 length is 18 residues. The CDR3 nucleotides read TGTGCCAGCAGCCCCAGATTCGGGAGAGGGGAGAACACCGGGGAGCTGTTTTTT. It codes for CASSPRFGRGENTGELFF.

The CDR3 reads CASSFSRGGTEAFF. The CDR3 nucleotides read TGTGCCAGCAGTTTTTCGAGGGGGGGCACTGAAGCTTTCTTT. The chain uses TRBV6-5 and TRBJ1-1, with TRBD1 as a possible D gene (6 bases). V dropped 4 bases and J dropped 4 bases, with 13 bases sitting between them. This CDR3 region has 14 residues. CDR1 is MNHEY, CDR2 SVGAGI, per germline.

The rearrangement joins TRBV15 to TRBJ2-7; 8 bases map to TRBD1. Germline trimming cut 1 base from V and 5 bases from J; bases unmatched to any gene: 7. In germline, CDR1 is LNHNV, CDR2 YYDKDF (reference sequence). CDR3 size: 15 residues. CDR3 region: CATSRGRDRIHEQYF. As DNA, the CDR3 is TGTGCCACCAGCAGAGGCCGGGACAGGATCCACGAGCAGTACTTC. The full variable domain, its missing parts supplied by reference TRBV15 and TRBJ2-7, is DAMVIQNPRYQVTQFGKPVTLSCSQTLNHNVMYWYQQKSSQAPKLLFHYYDKDFNNEADTPDNFQSRRPNTSFCFLDIRSPGLGDTAMYLCATSRGRDRIHEQYFGPGTRLTVT.

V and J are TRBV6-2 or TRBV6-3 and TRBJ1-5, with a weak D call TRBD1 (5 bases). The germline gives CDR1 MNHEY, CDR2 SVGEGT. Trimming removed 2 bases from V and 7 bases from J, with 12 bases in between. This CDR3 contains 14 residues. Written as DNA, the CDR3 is TGTGCCAGCAGTTACGACGGGGGGTGGCAGCCCCAGCATTTT. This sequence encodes CASSYDGGWQPQHF.

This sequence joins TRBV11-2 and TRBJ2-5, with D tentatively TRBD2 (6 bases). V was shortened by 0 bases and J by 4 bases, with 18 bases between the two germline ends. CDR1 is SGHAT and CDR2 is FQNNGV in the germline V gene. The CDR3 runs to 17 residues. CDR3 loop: CASSLDPGRLSVETQYF. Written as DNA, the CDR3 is TGTGCCAGCAGCTTAGACCCCGGGAGACTATCGGTAGAGACCCAGTACTTC.

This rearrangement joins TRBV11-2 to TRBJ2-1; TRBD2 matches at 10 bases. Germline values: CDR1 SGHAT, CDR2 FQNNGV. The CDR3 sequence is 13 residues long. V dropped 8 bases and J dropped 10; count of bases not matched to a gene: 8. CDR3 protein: CASGAISGREQFF. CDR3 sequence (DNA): TGTGCCAGCGGGGCCATTAGCGGGAGGGAGCAGTTCTTC.

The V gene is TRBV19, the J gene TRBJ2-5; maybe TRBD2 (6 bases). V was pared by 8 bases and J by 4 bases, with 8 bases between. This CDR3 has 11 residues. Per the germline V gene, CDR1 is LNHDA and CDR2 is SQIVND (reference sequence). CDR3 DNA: TGTGCCAGTCTGGGGGGAGAGACCCAGTACTTC. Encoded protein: CASLGGETQYF.

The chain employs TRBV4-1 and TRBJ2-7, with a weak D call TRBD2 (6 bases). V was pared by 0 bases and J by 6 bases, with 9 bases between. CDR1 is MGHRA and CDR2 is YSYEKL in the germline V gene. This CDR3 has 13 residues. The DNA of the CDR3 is TGCGCCAGCAGCCAAGATGGAGGGGTCGAGCAGTACTTC. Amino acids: CASSQDGGVEQYF.

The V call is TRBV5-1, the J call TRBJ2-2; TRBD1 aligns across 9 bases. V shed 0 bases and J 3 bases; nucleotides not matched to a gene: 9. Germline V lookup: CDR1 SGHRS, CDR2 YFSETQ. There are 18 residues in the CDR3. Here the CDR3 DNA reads TGCGCCAGCAGCTTGGGTTTGGGACAGGGTTTGCACACCGGGGAGCTGTTTTTT. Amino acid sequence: CASSLGLGQGLHTGELFF.

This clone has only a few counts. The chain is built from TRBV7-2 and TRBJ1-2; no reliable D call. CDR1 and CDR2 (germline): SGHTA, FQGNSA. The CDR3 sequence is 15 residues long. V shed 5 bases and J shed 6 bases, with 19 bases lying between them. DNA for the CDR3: TGTGCCAGCAGCCACAACGTCGGGAAGGGAAATGGCTACACCTTC. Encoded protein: CASSHNVGKGNGYTF.

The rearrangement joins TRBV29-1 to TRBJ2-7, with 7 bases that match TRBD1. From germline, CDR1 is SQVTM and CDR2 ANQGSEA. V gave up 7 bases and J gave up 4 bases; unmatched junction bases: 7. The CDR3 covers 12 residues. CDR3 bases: TGCAGCGGCCGGGACAGCTCTTACGAGCAGTACTTC. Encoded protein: CSGRDSSYEQYF.

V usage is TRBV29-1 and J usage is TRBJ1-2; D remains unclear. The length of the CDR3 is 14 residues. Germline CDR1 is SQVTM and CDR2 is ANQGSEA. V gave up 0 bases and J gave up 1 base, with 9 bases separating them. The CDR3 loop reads CSVEDVEGNYGYTF. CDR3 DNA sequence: TGCAGCGTTGAAGACGTCGAGGGTAACTATGGCTACACCTTC.

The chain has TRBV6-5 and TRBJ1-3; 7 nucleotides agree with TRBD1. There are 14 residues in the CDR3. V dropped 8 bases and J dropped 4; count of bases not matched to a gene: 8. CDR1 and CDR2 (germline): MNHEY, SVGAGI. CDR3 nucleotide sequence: TGTGCCAGCGGCGTAACAGGGGCCGGAAACACCATATATTTT. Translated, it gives CASGVTGAGNTIYF.

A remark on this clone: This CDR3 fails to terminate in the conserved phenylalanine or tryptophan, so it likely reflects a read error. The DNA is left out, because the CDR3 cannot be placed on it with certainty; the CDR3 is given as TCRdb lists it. This CDR3 reads CATSNPQGIG. The chain joins TRBV24-1 to TRBJ1-1; the table gives TRBD1 as D, unverified against the DNA. The CDR3 is 10 amino acids long, termini counted. Germline V gene sequence: CDR1 KGHDR, CDR2 SFDVKD.

The CDR3 reads CSAVTGDEQYF. The CDR3 DNA follows: TGCAGTGCCGTCACAGGGGATGAGCAGTACTTC. V is TRBV20-1 and J is TRBJ2-7, with 7 bases identical to TRBD1. CDR3 length: 11 amino acids. The trim removed 6 bases at V and 7 bases at J, leaving 6 bases unmatched. Per the germline V gene, CDR1 is DFQATT and CDR2 is SNEGSKA (reference sequence).